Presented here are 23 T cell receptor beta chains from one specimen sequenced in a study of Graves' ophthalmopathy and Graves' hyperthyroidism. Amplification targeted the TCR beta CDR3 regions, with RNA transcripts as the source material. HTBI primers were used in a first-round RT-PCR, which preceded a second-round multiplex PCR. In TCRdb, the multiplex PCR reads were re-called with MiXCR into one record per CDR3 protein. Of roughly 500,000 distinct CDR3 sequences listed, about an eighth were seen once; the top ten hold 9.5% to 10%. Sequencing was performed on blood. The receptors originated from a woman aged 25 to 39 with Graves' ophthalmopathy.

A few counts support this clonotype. The CDR3 sequence is CASSLDPTGSIRGYTF. CDR3 DNA sequence: TGTGCCAGCAGCTTAGATCCCACAGGTTCAATTCGTGGCTACACCTTC. The chain is built from TRBV11-2 and TRBJ1-2; possible D gene TRBD1, 5 bases. The V and J ends lost 0 bases and 7 bases respectively, with 18 bases between them. The CDR3 is 16 residues long. CDR1 is SGHAT and CDR2 is FQNNGV in the germline V gene.

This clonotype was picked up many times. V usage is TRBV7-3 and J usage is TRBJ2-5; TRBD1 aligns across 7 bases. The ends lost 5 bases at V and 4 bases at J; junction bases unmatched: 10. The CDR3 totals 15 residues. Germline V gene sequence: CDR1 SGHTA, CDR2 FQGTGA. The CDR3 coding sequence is TGTGCCAGCAGCCTCACAGGGGCTCTAGGAGAGACCCAGTACTTC. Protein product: CASSLTGALGETQYF.

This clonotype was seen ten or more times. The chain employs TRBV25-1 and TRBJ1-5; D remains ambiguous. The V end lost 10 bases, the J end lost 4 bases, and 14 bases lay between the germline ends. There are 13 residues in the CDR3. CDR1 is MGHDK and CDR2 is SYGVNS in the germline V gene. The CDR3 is CATRPPRNQPQHF. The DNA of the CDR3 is TGTGCCACTAGACCGCCAAGAAATCAGCCCCAGCATTTT.

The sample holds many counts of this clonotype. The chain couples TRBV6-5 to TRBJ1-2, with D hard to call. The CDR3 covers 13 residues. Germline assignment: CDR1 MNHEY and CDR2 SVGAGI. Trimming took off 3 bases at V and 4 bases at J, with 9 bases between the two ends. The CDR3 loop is CASSYNPAYGYTF. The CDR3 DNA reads TGTGCCAGCAGTTATAATCCTGCCTATGGCTACACCTTC.

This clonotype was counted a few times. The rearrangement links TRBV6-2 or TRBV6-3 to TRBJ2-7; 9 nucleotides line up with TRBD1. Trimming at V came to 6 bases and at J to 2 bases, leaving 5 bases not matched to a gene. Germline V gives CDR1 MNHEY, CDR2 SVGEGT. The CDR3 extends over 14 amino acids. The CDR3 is CASSHRGRTYEQYV. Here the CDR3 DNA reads TGTGCCAGCAGCCACAGGGGGCGAACCTACGAGCAGTACGTC.

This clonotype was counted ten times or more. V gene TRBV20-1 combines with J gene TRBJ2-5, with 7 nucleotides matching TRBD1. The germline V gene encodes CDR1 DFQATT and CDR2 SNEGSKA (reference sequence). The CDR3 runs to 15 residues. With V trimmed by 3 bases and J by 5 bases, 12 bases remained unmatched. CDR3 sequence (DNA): TGCAGTGCTAGGGGGACAGCAGGTTCGGGGGAGACCCAGTACTTC. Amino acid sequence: CSARGTAGSGETQYF.

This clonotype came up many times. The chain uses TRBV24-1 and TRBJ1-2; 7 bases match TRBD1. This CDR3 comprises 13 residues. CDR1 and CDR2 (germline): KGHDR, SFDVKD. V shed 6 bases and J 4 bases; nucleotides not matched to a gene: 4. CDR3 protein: CATSLQGTYGYTF. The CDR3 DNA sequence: TGTGCCACCAGTCTACAGGGGACCTATGGCTACACCTTC.

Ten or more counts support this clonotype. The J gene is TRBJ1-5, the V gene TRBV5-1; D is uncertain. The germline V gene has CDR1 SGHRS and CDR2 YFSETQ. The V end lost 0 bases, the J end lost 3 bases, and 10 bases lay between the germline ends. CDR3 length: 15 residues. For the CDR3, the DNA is TGCGCCAGCAGCTTGGCCGGGGAGGCCAATCAGCCCCAGCATTTT. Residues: CASSLAGEANQPQHF.

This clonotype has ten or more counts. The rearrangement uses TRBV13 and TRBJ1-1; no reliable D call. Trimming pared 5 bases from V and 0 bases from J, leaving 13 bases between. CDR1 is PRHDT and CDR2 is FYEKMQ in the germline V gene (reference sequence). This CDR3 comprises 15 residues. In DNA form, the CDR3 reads TGTGCCAGCAGCGTCCCCGGGCCCGTGAACACTGAAGCTTTCTTT. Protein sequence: CASSVPGPVNTEAFF.

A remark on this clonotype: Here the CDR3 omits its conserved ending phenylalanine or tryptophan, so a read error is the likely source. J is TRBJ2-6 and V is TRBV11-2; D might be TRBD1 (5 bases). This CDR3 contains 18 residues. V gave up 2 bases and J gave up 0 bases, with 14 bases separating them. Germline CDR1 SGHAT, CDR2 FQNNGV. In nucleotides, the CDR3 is TGTGCCAGCAGCTTAAGAATTCAGGGTCGCTCTGGGGCCAACGTCCTGACTTGC. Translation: CASSLRIQGRSGANVLTC.

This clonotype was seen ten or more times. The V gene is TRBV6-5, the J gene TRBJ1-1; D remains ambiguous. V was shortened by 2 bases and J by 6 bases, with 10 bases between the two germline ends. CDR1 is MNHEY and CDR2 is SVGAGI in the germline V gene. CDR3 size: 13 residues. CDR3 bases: TGTGCCAGCAGTTACCGTGGGCGTGCTGAAGCTTTCTTT. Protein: CASSYRGRAEAFF.

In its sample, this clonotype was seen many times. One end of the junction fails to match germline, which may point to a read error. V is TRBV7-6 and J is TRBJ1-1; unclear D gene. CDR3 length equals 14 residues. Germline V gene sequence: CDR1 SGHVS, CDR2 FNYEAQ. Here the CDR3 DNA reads TGTGCCGGCAGCTTGCAGAGACTGAACACTGAAGCTTTCTTT. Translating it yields CAGSLQRLNTEAFF.

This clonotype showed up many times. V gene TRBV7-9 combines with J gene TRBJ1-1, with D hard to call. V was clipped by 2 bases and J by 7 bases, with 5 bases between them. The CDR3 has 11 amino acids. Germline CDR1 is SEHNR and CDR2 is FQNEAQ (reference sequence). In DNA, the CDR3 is TGTGCCAGCAGCTTACTGGTTGAAGCTTTCTTT. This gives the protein CASSLLVEAFF.

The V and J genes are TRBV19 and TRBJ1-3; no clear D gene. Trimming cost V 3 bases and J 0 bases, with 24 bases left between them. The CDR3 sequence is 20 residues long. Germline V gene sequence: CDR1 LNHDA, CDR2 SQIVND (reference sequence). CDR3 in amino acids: CASSMSFRRILIDSGNTIYF. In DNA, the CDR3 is TGTGCCAGTAGTATGTCTTTCCGGCGGATCCTAATCGACTCTGGAAACACCATATATTTT.

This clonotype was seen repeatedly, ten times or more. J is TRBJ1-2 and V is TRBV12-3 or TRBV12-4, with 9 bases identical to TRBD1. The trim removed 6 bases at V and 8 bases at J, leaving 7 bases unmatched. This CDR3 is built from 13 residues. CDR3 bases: TGTGCCAGCAGCAGGGACAGGGTAGGGGGCTACACCTTC. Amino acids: CASSRDRVGGYTF.

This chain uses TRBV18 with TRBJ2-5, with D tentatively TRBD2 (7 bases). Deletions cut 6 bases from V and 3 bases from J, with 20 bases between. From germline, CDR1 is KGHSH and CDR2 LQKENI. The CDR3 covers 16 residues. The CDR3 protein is CASSARRGAMKETQYF. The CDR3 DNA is TGTGCCAGCTCCGCTAGACGGGGGGCGATGAAAGAGACCCAGTACTTC.

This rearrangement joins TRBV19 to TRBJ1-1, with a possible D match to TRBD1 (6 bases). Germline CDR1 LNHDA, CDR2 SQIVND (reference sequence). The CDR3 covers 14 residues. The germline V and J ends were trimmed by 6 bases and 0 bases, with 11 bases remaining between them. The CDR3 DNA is TGTGCCAGTAGAGGGGGACCGATGAACACTGAAGCTTTCTTT. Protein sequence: CASRGGPMNTEAFF.

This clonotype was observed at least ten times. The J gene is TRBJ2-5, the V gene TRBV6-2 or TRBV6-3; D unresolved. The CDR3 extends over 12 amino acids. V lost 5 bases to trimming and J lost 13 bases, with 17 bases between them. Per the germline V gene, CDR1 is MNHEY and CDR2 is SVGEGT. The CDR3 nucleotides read TGTGCCAGCAGTCCACCTCGGGCCTCCCGGTACTTC. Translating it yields CASSPPRASRYF.

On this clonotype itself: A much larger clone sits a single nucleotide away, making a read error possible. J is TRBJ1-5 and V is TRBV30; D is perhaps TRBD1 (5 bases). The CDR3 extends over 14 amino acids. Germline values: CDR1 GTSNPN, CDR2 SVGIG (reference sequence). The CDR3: CAWSRDLSGQSQHF. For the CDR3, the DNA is TGTGCCTGGAGTCGGGACCTGAGCGGTCAGTCCCAGCATTTT.

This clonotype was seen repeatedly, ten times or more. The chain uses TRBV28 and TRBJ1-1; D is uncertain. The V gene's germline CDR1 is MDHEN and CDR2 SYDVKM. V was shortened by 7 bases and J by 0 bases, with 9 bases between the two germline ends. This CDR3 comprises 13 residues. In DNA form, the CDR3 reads TGTGCCAGCATGTGGGCTTTGAACACTGAAGCTTTCTTT. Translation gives CASMWALNTEAFF.

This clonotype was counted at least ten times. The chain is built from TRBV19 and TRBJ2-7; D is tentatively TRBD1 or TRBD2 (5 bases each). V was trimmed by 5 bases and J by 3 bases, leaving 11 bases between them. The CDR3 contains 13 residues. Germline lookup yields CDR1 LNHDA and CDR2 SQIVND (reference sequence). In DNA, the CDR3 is TGTGCCAGTAGTGGGGACGGTTTCTACGAGCAGTACTTC. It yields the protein CASSGDGFYEQYF.

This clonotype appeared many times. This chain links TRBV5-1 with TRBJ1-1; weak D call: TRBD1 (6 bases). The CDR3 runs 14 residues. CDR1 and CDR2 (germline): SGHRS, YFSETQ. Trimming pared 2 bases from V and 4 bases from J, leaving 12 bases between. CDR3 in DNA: TGCGCCAGCAGCTTCGACAGGCTGGCCACTGAAGCTTTCTTT. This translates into CASSFDRLATEAFF.

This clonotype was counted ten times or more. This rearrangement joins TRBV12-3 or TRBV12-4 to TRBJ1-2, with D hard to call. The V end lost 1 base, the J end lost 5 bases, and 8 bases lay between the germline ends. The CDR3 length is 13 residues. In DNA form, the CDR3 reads TGTGCCAGCAGTTTAGTAAGAGAGTATGGCTACACCTTC. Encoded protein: CASSLVREYGYTF.